These T cell receptor beta chains were read from a single sample in a study of blood T cell repertoires in COVID-19. Some clones are missing from TCRdb's copy, which holds only in-frame ones; the method was immunoSEQ multiplex PCR. This table holds 62,000 or so clones, 75% to 90% found once. Sequenced material: peripheral blood. The receptors derive from a human donor in a cohort sampled during active COVID-19. Both conserved end residues are part of each CDR3. Each record gives: CDR3 length, clone size, D gene, J gene, V gene, CDR3 DNA, CDR3 protein. D genes are given only for firm matches. Clone sizes are given selectively: once, few, many, or a class where the clone is expanded.

13,NA,NA,TRBJ2-1,TRBV27,TGTGCCAGCAGTTTGACTGCCAGCAATGAGCAGTTCTTC,CASSLTASNEQFF
14,few,TRBD2,TRBJ2-3,TRBV6-5,TGTGCCATCCTGACTAGCGGTGACACAGATACGCAGTATTTT,CAILTSGDTDTQYF
15,NA,NA,TRBJ1-2,TRBV6-4,TGTGCCAGCAGCGCTGGACTGAATCCTAACTATGGCTACACCTTC,CASSAGLNPNYGYTF
12,NA,TRBD1,TRBJ1-2,TRBV28,TGTGCCAGTGGACAGGGGTACCCTGGCTACACCTTC,CASGQGYPGYTF
11,NA,NA,TRBJ2-4,TRBV6-5,TGTGCCGTCGGAGGGGTGGGCATTCAGTACTTC,CAVGGVGIQYF
12,NA,NA,TRBJ1-2,TRBV19,TGTGCCAGTAATCGGGGGATGGATGGCTACACCTTC,CASNRGMDGYTF
14,NA,TRBD2,TRBJ2-3,TRBV18,TGTGCCAGCTCACGGACTAGGTCCACAGATACGCAGTATTTT,CASSRTRSTDTQYF
15,NA,TRBD1,TRBJ2-3,TRBV5-4,TGTGCCAGCAGCCTCCAGGGGGCCGTCGAAGATACGCAGTATTTT,CASSLQGAVEDTQYF
15,NA,NA,TRBJ2-5,TRBV7-9,TGTGCCAGCAATGGTGGGCAGGTAGATTTAGAGACCCAGTACTTC,CASNGGQVDLETQYF
13,NA,NA,TRBJ2-2,TRBV10-3,TGTGCCGTAGCGGACCCGAACACCGGGGAGCTGTTTTTT,CAVADPNTGELFF
18,NA,TRBD2,TRBJ2-2,TRBV11-3,TGTGCCAGCAGCTTACCCCTCCTAGCGGTGATGAACACCGGGGAGCTGTTTTTT,CASSLPLLAVMNTGELFF
15,NA,NA,TRBJ1-3,TRBV7-8,TGTGCCAGCAGCTTACAGTTTTCATCTGGAAACACCATATATTTT,CASSLQFSSGNTIYF
15,NA,TRBD1,TRBJ2-3,TRBV7-8,TGTGCCAGCCGAAAGACAGGGGTCGGGACAGGTACGCAGTATTTT,CASRKTGVGTGTQYF
14,NA,TRBD1,TRBJ1-1,TRBV10-1,TGCGCCAGCAGTGAAGGGACAGGGCGGACTGAAGCTTTCTTT,CASSEGTGRTEAFF
16,NA,NA,TRBJ1-2,TRBV4-3,TGCGCCAGCAGCCAAGATCTCAGAACCGGGAGCTGGGGCTACACCTTC,CASSQDLRTGSWGYTF
16,NA,NA,TRBJ1-6,TRBV7-9,TGTGCCAGCAGCTTAGGGGCACAGGGTCTTCGTTCACCCCTCCACTTT,CASSLGAQGLRSPLHF
16,NA,TRBD1,TRBJ2-6,TRBV7-2,TGTGCCAGCAGCTTCACACAGGGGGTCAGGGCCAACGTCCTGACTTTC,CASSFTQGVRANVLTF
14,NA,NA,TRBJ2-2,TRBV4-3,TGCGCCAGCAGCCAAGTCCAGTACACCGGGGAGCTGTTTTTT,CASSQVQYTGELFF
12,few,NA,TRBJ1-2,TRBV3-1/TRBV3-2,TGTGCCAGCAGCCAAGCCTATATTGGCTACACCTTC,CASSQAYIGYTF
13,NA,NA,TRBJ2-5,TRBV10-1,TGCGCCAGCAGTGAATCAGGGGCAGAGACCCAGTACTTC,CASSESGAETQYF
16,NA,NA,TRBJ2-1,TRBV28,TGTGCCAGCACCACTGGGGGGAAAGGCTCCTACAATGAGCAGTTCTTC,CASTTGGKGSYNEQFF
17,NA,NA,TRBJ1-6,TRBV6-1,TGTGCCAGCAGTGATGGGCGTGGGAGCTCCTATAATTCACCCCTCCACTTT,CASSDGRGSSYNSPLHF
10,NA,TRBD1,TRBJ1-1,TRBV19,TGTCCAGGGGGCTACACTGAAGCTTTCTTT,CPGGYTEAFF
15,NA,TRBD1,TRBJ2-1,TRBV7-6,TGTGCCAGCAGCTTAGGGACAGGGGATTACAATGAGCAGTTCTTC,CASSLGTGDYNEQFF
15,few,NA,TRBJ1-2,TRBV3-1/TRBV3-2,TGTGCCAGCAGCCAAGGCCTCAGGGGACACAATGGCTACACCTTC,CASSQGLRGHNGYTF
17,NA,TRBD2,TRBJ2-1,TRBV7-2,TGTGCCAGCAGCTTAGTAGGGACTAGCGGGGGGATGAATGAGCAGTTCTTC,CASSLVGTSGGMNEQFF
14,NA,NA,TRBJ1-6,TRBV5-1,TGCGCCAGCAGCTTGAGCGCTTATAATTCACCCCTCCACTTT,CASSLSAYNSPLHF
16,NA,TRBD1,TRBJ1-1,TRBV30,TGTGCCTGGAGGCTTACAGGGGGCTCCCGTATCCCTGAAGCTTTCTTT,CAWRLTGGSRIPEAFF
14,NA,NA,TRBJ1-3,TRBV28,TGTGCCAGCAGTTCTGACAGTCTCGTAAACACCATATATTTT,CASSSDSLVNTIYF
13,NA,NA,TRBJ2-5,TRBV18,TGTGCCAGCTCACCAGGGGGGAAAGAGACCCAGTACTTC,CASSPGGKETQYF
15,NA,TRBD2,TRBJ2-1,TRBV10-3,TGTGCCATCAGTGAGTCGACTAGCGGACACAATGAGCAGTTCTTC,CAISESTSGHNEQFF
13,NA,NA,TRBJ1-4,TRBV28,TGTGCCAGCAGTCGGGGACTTTACGAAAAACTGTTTTTT,CASSRGLYEKLFF
13,NA,NA,TRBJ1-5,TRBV7-2,TGTGCCAGCAGCTTAACAGGGCATCAGCCCCAGCATTTT,CASSLTGHQPQHF
15,NA,NA,TRBJ1-5,TRBV10-2,TGCGCCAGCAAGATAGGGGCCGAGAGCAATCAGCCCCAGCATTTT,CASKIGAESNQPQHF
14,NA,TRBD1,TRBJ1-1,TRBV19,TGTGCCAGTAGTGGGACAGGGATGGACACTGAAGCTTTCTTT,CASSGTGMDTEAFF
11,NA,NA,TRBJ1-2,TRBV28,TGTGCCAGCAGTCGCCCCAGAGGCTACACCTTC,CASSRPRGYTF
15,once,NA,TRBJ1-6,TRBV5-4,TGTGCCAGCAGCTCCCTAGACAGGAACTATTCACCCCTCCACTTT,CASSSLDRNYSPLHF
14,NA,NA,TRBJ1-1,TRBV6-5,TGTGCCAGCAGTTTAGCGGGGATGAACACTGAAGCTTTCTTT,CASSLAGMNTEAFF
14,NA,TRBD1,TRBJ1-1,TRBV19,TGTGCCAGTAGTATAGGCGGGACAGGGGTAAGAGCTTTCTTT,CASSIGGTGVRAFF
12,NA,NA,TRBJ2-7,TRBV2,TGTGCCAGCAGTGAAAACGGGGTCGGGCAGTACTTC,CASSENGVGQYF
14,NA,NA,TRBJ2-7,TRBV19,TGTGCCAGTAGTATCGGAACTAGTGTTTTCGAGCAGTACTTC,CASSIGTSVFEQYF
15,NA,NA,TRBJ1-4,TRBV5-1,TGCGCCAGCAGCTCAGGGGCGCGGGCTAATGAAAAACTGTTTTTT,CASSSGARANEKLFF